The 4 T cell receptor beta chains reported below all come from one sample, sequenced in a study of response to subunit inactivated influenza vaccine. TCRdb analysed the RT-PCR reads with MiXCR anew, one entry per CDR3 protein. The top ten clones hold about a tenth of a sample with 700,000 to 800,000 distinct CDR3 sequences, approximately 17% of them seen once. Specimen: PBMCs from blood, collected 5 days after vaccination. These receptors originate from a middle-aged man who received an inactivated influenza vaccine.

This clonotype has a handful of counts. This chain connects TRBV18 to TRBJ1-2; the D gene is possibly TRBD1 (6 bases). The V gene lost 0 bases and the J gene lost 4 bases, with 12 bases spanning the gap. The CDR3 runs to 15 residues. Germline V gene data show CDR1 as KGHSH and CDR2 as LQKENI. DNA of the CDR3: TGTGCCAGCTCACCACCGACAGGCTTGACCTATGGCTACACCTTC. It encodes CASSPPTGLTYGYTF.

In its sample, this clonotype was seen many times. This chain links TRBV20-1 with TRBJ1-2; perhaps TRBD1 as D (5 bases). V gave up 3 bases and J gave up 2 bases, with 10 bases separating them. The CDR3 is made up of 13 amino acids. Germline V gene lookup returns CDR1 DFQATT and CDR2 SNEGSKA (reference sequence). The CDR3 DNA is TGCAGTGCTAGGGACACGGTGAACTATGGCTACACCTTC. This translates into CSARDTVNYGYTF.

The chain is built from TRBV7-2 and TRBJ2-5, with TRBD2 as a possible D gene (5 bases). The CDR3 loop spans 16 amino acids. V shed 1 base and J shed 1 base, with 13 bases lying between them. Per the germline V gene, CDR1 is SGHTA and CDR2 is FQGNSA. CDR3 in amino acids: CASSLVRAGVQETQYF. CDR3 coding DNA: TGTGCCAGCAGCTTAGTTCGAGCCGGGGTCCAAGAGACCCAGTACTTC.

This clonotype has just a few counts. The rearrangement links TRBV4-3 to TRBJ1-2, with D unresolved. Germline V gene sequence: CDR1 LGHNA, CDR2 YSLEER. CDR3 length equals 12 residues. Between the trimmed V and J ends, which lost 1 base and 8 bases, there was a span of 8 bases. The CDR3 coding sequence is TGCGCCAGCAGCCAAGCGACTGGGGGCTACACCTTC. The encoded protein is CASSQATGGYTF.